This T cell receptor (beta chain) was identified in a study of T cell repertoires in cytomegalovirus infection. Points from the study as a whole: HLA-C-restricted CMV-specific TCR beta clonotypes were dominant in the ex vivo response.

CDR1 and CDR2 from the germline V gene are SQVTM and ANQGSEA. Trimming removed 4 bases from V and 0 bases from J, with 7 bases in between. The CDR3 is made up of 13 amino acids. This clonotype was observed many times. What it recognizes is unknown. TCRdb re-derived calls from the reads in MiXCR, one entry per CDR3 protein. The sample yields hundreds of thousands of distinct CDR3 sequences, 32% seen once. The chain has TRBV29-1 and TRBJ2-1; maybe TRBD2 (5 bases). This specimen was cultured CD8+ T cells from PBMCs, taken from culture after CMV antigen stimulation. The TCR sequence derives from a human donor in good health (CMV status not recorded). Some clones in this sample may be carry-over from other donors' samples. As DNA, the CDR3 is TGCAGCGTTGTAGGGAGCTCCTACAATGAGCAGTTCTTC. Translation: CSVVGSSYNEQFF.